This TCR beta chain originates from a study of blood T cell repertoires in COVID-19. Study at large: Sites across the United States, Italy and Spain contributed samples from acute and convalescent COVID-19. T cells, B-cell-depleted T cells, or PBMCs supplied cDNA or gDNA.

Assay used: immunoSEQ multiplex PCR; TCRdb lists only in-frame clones, some missing. This table has approximately 260,000 clones, approximately 82% appearing once. Trimming at V came to 6 bases and at J to 4 bases, leaving 9 bases not matched to a gene. Germline lookup yields CDR1 LGHNT and CDR2 FRNRAP. CDR3 length equals 16 residues. Sequencing was carried out using peripheral blood. The chain recombines TRBV12-5 with TRBJ2-2; 9 bases match TRBD2. The clonotype originates from a man aged 60 to 69 who had recovered from COVID-19. The CDR3 here is CASGVSGGGGTGELFF. The CDR3 coding sequence is TGTGCTAGTGGGGTTAGCGGGGGCGGAGGCACCGGGGAGCTGTTTTTT.